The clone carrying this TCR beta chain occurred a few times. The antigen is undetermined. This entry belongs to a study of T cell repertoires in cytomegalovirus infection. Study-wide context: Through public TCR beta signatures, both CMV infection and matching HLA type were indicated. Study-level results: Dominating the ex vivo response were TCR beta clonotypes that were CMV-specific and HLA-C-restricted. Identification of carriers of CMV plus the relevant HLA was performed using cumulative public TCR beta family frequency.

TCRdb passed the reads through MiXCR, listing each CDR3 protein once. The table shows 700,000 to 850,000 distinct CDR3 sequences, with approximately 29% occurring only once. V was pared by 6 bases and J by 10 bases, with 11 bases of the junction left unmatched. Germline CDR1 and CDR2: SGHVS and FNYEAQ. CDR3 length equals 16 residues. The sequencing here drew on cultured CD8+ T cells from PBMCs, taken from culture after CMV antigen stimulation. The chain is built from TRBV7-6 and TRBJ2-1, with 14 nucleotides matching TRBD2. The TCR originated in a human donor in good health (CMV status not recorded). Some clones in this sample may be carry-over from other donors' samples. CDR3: CASSLKSGLAGDEQFF. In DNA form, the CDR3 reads TGTGCCAGCAGTTTAAAGTCGGGACTAGCGGGGGACGAGCAGTTCTTC.